A single sample is the source of the 26 T cell receptor beta chains below, sequenced in a study of blood T cells in healthy people across ages. It was with a sample-barcoded 5' primer and a J-beta primer mix that a second PCR of roughly 7 to 11 cycles was run. TCRdb re-analysed the 5' RACE reads in MiXCR, keeping a single row per CDR3 protein. The table lists about 1.8 million distinct CDR3 sequences, about 49% of them singletons. The material sequenced was blood. These receptors were collected from a woman aged 35 to 49 in good health.

The chain carries TRBV3-1 and TRBJ2-1, with 7 bases fitting TRBD2. The V and J ends lost 0 bases and 13 bases, in that order; junction bases with no gene match: 18. Germline V gene sequence: CDR1 LGHDT, CDR2 YNNKEL (reference sequence). The CDR3 runs 17 residues. CDR3 nucleotides: TGTGCCAGCAGCCAAGATTCCAGCGGGGTAGCATATGAGACCCAGTTCTTC. This codes for CASSQDSSGVAYETQFF.

To note about this clonotype: Given the absence of the conserved phenylalanine or tryptophan at the CDR3 end, a read error is likely. The rearrangement links TRBV4-3 to TRBJ2-1; TRBD2 might be the D (5 bases). With 1 base removed from V and 3 bases from J, the gap between germline ends came to 16 bases. The V gene's germline CDR1 is LGHNA and CDR2 YSLEER. The CDR3 has 17 residues. This CDR3 reads CASSQVAPSPNYNEQFL. As DNA, the CDR3 is TGCGCCAGCAGCCAAGTAGCGCCTAGCCCTAACTACAATGAGCAGTTCTTA.

J is TRBJ2-7 and V is TRBV12-3 or TRBV12-4; the match to TRBD1 covers 8 bases. The CDR3 loop spans 14 amino acids. Germline trimming cut 6 bases from V and 2 bases from J; bases unmatched to any gene: 6. The CDR3 DNA is TGTGCCAGCAGAGGACAGGGCCCCGCCTACGAGCAGTACTTC. As protein: CASRGQGPAYEQYF.

V and J are TRBV7-2 and TRBJ1-2; 7 bases are a match to TRBD1. The CDR3 runs 15 residues. Per the germline V gene, CDR1 is SGHTA and CDR2 is FQGNSA. The V gene end was trimmed by 5 bases and the J gene end by 4 bases; junction bases not matched to a gene: 10. The CDR3 region is CASSQRQGGSYGYTF. Here the CDR3 DNA reads TGTGCCAGCAGCCAAAGACAGGGAGGCAGCTATGGCTACACCTTC.

The chain has TRBV28 and TRBJ1-5; D not certain. Trimming cost V 3 bases and J 4 bases, with 4 bases left between them. The CDR3 loop spans 12 amino acids. CDR1 is MDHEN, CDR2 SYDVKM, per germline. The CDR3 sequence is CASSFENQPQHF. The CDR3 DNA is TGTGCCAGCAGTTTTGAGAATCAGCCCCAGCATTTT. The full variable domain, completed using reference TRBV28 and TRBJ1-5, is DVKVTQSSRYLVKRTGEKVFLECVQDMDHENMFWYRQDPGLGLRLIYFSYDVKMKEKGDIPEGYSVSREKKERFSLILESASTNQTSMYLCASSFENQPQHFGDGTRLSIL.

The genes are TRBV20-1 and TRBJ1-2; a weak D match, TRBD1 (6 bases). CDR3 size: 14 residues. From germline, CDR1 is DFQATT and CDR2 SNEGSKA (reference sequence). With 6 bases removed from V and 2 bases from J, the gap between germline ends came to 16 bases. For the CDR3, the DNA is TGCAGTGCGGGGGCCACGGCCTTAAACTATGGCTACACCTTC. This sequence encodes CSAGATALNYGYTF.

The chain links TRBV28 to TRBJ1-5; weak D call: TRBD1 (5 bases). CDR3 length: 17 amino acids. Trimming removed 5 bases at V and 0 bases at J, with 17 bases between. The germline gives CDR1 MDHEN, CDR2 SYDVKM. CDR3 in DNA: TGTGCCAGCAGTAGATCATCACAGGTAGATAGCAATCAGCCCCAGCATTTT. It translates to CASSRSSQVDSNQPQHF.

This clonotype occurred once. The genes are TRBV4-3 and TRBJ2-5, with 10 bases lining up with TRBD2. The J segment lost 5 bases and the V segment lost 0 bases, leaving 12 bases of the junction unmatched. This CDR3 region has 18 residues. CDR1 and CDR2 (germline): LGHNA, YSLEER. The CDR3 loop is CASSQDDGASGGWETQYF. The CDR3 DNA reads TGCGCCAGCAGCCAAGATGACGGGGCTAGCGGGGGTTGGGAGACCCAGTACTTC.

The V gene is TRBV6-2 or TRBV6-3, the J gene TRBJ2-1; the match to TRBD2 covers 10 bases. The DNA end lines up better with TRBJ2-7; the J call may be wrong. The CDR3 extends over 17 amino acids. From germline, CDR1 is MNHEY and CDR2 SVGEGT. The CDR3 reads CASSSFSGGSSYNEQYF. CDR3 in DNA: TGTGCCAGCAGTTCTTTTAGCGGGGGGAGCTCCTACAATGAGCAGTACTTC.

The CDR3 sequence is CASSSPGEGEEDTQYF. The DNA for the CDR3 is TGTGCCAGCAGTTCCCCCGGAGAGGGGGAGGAAGATACGCAGTATTTT. The gene calls are TRBV6-2 or TRBV6-3 and TRBJ2-3; TRBD1 or TRBD2 may be the D gene (6 bases each). The CDR3 covers 16 residues. V lost 4 bases and J 5 bases, leaving 19 bases between the germline ends. From germline, CDR1 is MNHEY and CDR2 SVGEGT.

This clonotype was seen a single time. The junction does not match germline at one end; this may be a read error. The V gene is TRBV14, the J gene TRBJ2-3; unclear D gene. There are 14 residues in the CDR3. CDR1 and CDR2 (germline): SGHDN, FVKESK. The CDR3 sequence is CASSQGRHTDTRYF. The DNA of the CDR3 is TGTGCCAGCAGCCAAGGCCGACACACAGATACGCGGTATTTT.

The chain joins TRBV28 to TRBJ2-1; 12 bases align to TRBD2. There are 16 residues in the CDR3. Germline loops: CDR1 MDHEN, CDR2 SYDVKM. V lost 3 bases to trimming and J lost 3 bases; unmatched junction nucleotides: 3. The CDR3: CASSFLAGGFYNEQFF. In DNA, the CDR3 is TGTGCCAGCAGTTTCCTAGCGGGGGGGTTCTACAATGAGCAGTTCTTC.

The rearrangement uses TRBV5-1 and TRBJ2-7; D perhaps matches TRBD2 (5 bases). The germline V gene has CDR1 SGHRS and CDR2 YFSETQ. This CDR3 is built from 15 residues. Trimming removed 1 base at V and 3 bases at J, with 14 bases between. CDR3 loop: CASSLWGAELYEQYF. The CDR3 nucleotides are TGCGCCAGCAGCTTGTGGGGAGCGGAACTCTACGAGCAGTACTTC.

The genes are TRBV27 and TRBJ2-1; 8 nucleotides line up with TRBD2. The CDR3 loop spans 17 amino acids. With V trimmed by 5 bases and J by 7 bases, 16 bases remained unmatched. Germline CDR1 MNHEY, CDR2 SMNVEV (reference sequence). The chain's CDR3 is CASSRKVAGGIWNEQFF. Written as DNA, the CDR3 is TGTGCCAGCAGTCGAAAGGTGGCGGGGGGAATTTGGAATGAGCAGTTCTTC.

The chain couples TRBV11-2 to TRBJ2-3, with no clear D. CDR1 and CDR2 (germline): SGHAT, FQNNGV. V lost 7 bases, J lost 8 bases, and 7 bases lay in between. CDR3 length: 10 residues. The DNA of the CDR3 is TGTGCCAGCAAGGTCGCTACGCAGTATTTT. It is translated as CASKVATQYF. Supplemented by reference TRBV11-2 and TRBJ2-3, the full variable domain reads EAGVAQSPRYKIIEKRQSVAFWCNPISGHATLYWYQQILGQGPKLLIQFQNNGVVDDSQLPKDRFSAERLKGVDSTLKIQPAKLEDSAVYLCASKVATQYFGPGTRLTVL.

The sample holds a few counts of this clonotype. The rearrangement uses TRBV6-5 and TRBJ2-1; D call uncertain. The V end lost 2 bases, the J end lost 3 bases, and 8 bases lay between the germline ends. This CDR3 is 14 amino acids long. Germline V gene data show CDR1 as MNHEY and CDR2 as SVGAGI. CDR3 loop: CASSYGGFYNEQFF. The CDR3 DNA reads TGTGCCAGCAGTTACGGTGGCTTCTACAATGAGCAGTTCTTC.

V gene TRBV7-9 combines with J gene TRBJ2-4; D perhaps matches TRBD1 (6 bases). The closer fit of TRBJ2-7 to the DNA end suggests the J call may be wrong. The CDR3 is 15 residues long. Germline CDR1 is SEHNR and CDR2 is FQNEAQ (reference sequence). Here the CDR3 reads CASSPGSGAPHEQYF. CDR3 in DNA: TGTGCCAGCAGCCCTGGGTCAGGGGCGCCCCACGAGCAGTACTTC.

This clonotype was picked up a small number of times. The V gene is TRBV9, the J gene TRBJ2-7; D is undetermined. The DNA end lines up better with TRBJ2-5; the J call may be wrong. The CDR3 runs to 14 residues. Germline-derived CDR1 and CDR2 are SGDLS and YYNGEE. For the CDR3, the DNA is TGTGCCAGCAGCGGACGGAAGTCCGGGGAGACCCAGTACTTC. Protein sequence: CASSGRKSGETQYF.

This chain joins TRBV11-2 and TRBJ2-7; 12 bases fit TRBD2. CDR3 length equals 19 residues. Germline loops: CDR1 SGHAT, CDR2 FQNNGV. The V and J ends lost 3 bases and 2 bases, in that order; junction bases with no gene match: 14. CDR3 in DNA: TGTGCCAGCAGCTTTTCGATCGCGACTAGCGGGGGAGGTACCTACGAGCAGTACTTC. Translated: CASSFSIATSGGGTYEQYF.

The chain carries TRBV24-1 and TRBJ2-4; the D is unclear. Near its end, the DNA agrees better with TRBJ2-5, so the J call may be wrong. Germline V gene data show CDR1 as KGHDR and CDR2 as SFDVKD. This CDR3 comprises 13 residues. This chain's CDR3 is CATSDYRQETQYF. CDR3 nucleotide sequence: TGTGCCACCAGTGATTACAGACAAGAGACCCAGTACTTC.

The rearrangement joins TRBV15 to TRBJ2-4; 7 positions agree with TRBD1. TRBJ2-7 matches the DNA end more closely, so the J call is doubtful. Germline V gene data show CDR1 as LNHNV and CDR2 as YYDKDF (reference sequence). CDR3 size: 13 residues. As DNA, the CDR3 is TGTGCCACCAGCACCGACAGGGACTACGAGCAGTACTTC. This translates into CATSTDRDYEQYF.

This sequence joins TRBV28 and TRBJ2-5, with 7 bases that match TRBD2. J lost 1 base, V lost 11 bases, and 13 bases had no gene match. The CDR3 length is 15 residues. Germline CDR1 reads MDHEN; CDR2 reads SYDVKM. The CDR3 DNA follows: TGTGCCGCCCACCCTGGGGGGGTACCCCAAGAGACCCAGTACTTC. Amino acids: CAAHPGGVPQETQYF.

This clonotype was observed a few times. CDR3 residues: CSVLEGPYEQYF. The CDR3 region has the DNA TGCAGTGTTCTAGAGGGGCCCTACGAGCAGTACTTC. V is TRBV20-1 and J is TRBJ2-7; possibly TRBD1 or TRBD2 for D (5 bases each). V shed 7 bases and J shed 2 bases, with 12 bases lying between them. Germline CDR1 and CDR2: DFQATT and SNEGSKA (reference sequence). CDR3 size: 12 residues.

The J gene is TRBJ2-1, the V gene TRBV2; D not certain. Germline V gives CDR1 SNHLY, CDR2 FYNNEI. V lost 2 bases and J 8 bases, leaving 16 bases between the germline ends. The CDR3 totals 15 residues. The CDR3 sequence: CASSEWASGVDEQFF. For the CDR3, the DNA is TGTGCCAGCAGTGAATGGGCTAGTGGGGTCGATGAGCAGTTCTTC.

This clonotype was seen more than once but under ten times. The chain joins TRBV29-1 to TRBJ2-7, with 10 nucleotides matching TRBD1. Germline CDR1 is SQVTM and CDR2 is ANQGSEA. This CDR3 has 14 residues. The V gene end was trimmed by 7 bases and the J gene end by 3 bases; junction bases not matched to a gene: 9. The CDR3 region has the DNA TGCAGCGCTTACACCGGGACAGGGGACTACGAGCAGTACTTC. This gives the protein CSAYTGTGDYEQYF.

This clonotype was seen more than once but under ten times. The rearrangement joins TRBV29-1 to TRBJ2-5; D remains ambiguous. Trimming removed 4 bases from V and 2 bases from J, with 8 bases in between. The germline V gene has CDR1 SQVTM and CDR2 ANQGSEA. The CDR3 runs to 12 residues. The DNA for the CDR3 is TGCAGCGTTGCGACGGCGCAAGAGACCCAGTACTTC. Translating it yields CSVATAQETQYF.